This TCR beta chain is drawn from a study of blood T cell repertoires in COVID-19. On the study more broadly: Acute and convalescent COVID-19 specimens originated in the United States, Italy and Spain. PBMCs, B-cell-depleted T cells, or T cells were the source of the cDNA or gDNA that made up the material.

The CDR3 loop spans 14 amino acids. Germline-derived CDR1 and CDR2 are SGHDT and YYEEEE. V lost 4 bases and J lost 4, with 15 bases in between. In the authors' workflow: Estimation of nucleated cell counts was performed using reference gene primer amplification. Some clones are missing from TCRdb's copy, which holds only in-frame ones; the method was immunoSEQ multiplex PCR. V and J calls and clone size are those listed in that table; D and trimming were worked out from the DNA. The sample has about 160,000 clones, around 93% seen once. Specimen: peripheral blood. This TCR was sampled from a woman between 50 and 59 years old with acute or convalescent COVID-19. V and J are TRBV5-6 and TRBJ2-7; a possible D gene is TRBD2 (7 bases). The CDR3 coding sequence is TGTGCCAGCAGCCCTGGGGGGGGCGGGTACGAGCAGTACTTC. Its translation: CASSPGGGGYEQYF.